Presented here are 9 T cell receptor beta chains from one specimen sequenced in a study of OX40 agonist ivuxolimab in advanced cancers. Assay: immunoSEQ multiplex PCR; the TCRdb copy retains only in-frame clones and omits some. Of 95,000 to 150,000 clones in the sample, just over 90% were seen once. Material: CD4+ or CD8+ T cells sorted from blood, obtained in a trial of the OX40 agonist ivuxolimab. All receptors come from an adult with an advanced solid tumor such as melanoma, head and neck, liver or kidney cancer.

The gene calls are TRBV18 and TRBJ2-2; D is uncertain. The germline CDR1 and CDR2 sequences are KGHSH and LQKENI. The CDR3 is 16 residues long. Trimming cost V 6 bases and J 0 bases, with 14 bases left between them. The CDR3 sequence: CASSFRAGPNTGELFF. The CDR3 DNA is TGTGCCAGCTCCTTCCGGGCAGGCCCGAACACCGGGGAGCTGTTTTTT.

CDR3 region: CASSFLRGERYNEQFF. The CDR3 coding sequence is TGTGCCAGCAGCTTCCTACGGGGAGAGAGGTACAATGAGCAGTTCTTC. This chain links TRBV7-8 with TRBJ2-1; TRBD2 is a possible D gene (5 bases). V was pared by 3 bases and J by 4 bases, with 16 bases between. Per the germline V gene, CDR1 is SGHVS and CDR2 is FQNEAQ. The CDR3 is 16 residues long.

The CDR3, as DNA: TGTGCCAGCAGCTTAGCGGGGGGCCTTCTCTTCTTC. Its protein is CASSLAGGLLFF. The chain uses TRBV7-9 and TRBJ2-1, with D perhaps given as TRBD1 or TRBD2 (6 bases each). CDR3 length equals 12 residues. The germline CDR1 and CDR2 sequences are SEHNR and FQNEAQ (reference sequence). Deletions cut 0 bases from V and 16 bases from J, with 13 bases between.

This chain uses TRBV7-2 with TRBJ2-1; D gene unclear. The CDR3 has 13 residues. Trimming removed 5 bases from V and 12 bases from J, with 17 bases in between. Germline V CDR1 and CDR2: SGHTA, FQGNSA. The CDR3 nucleotides are TGTGCCAGCAGCCCGGACCGGTTGAGGATGCAGTTCTTC. This codes for CASSPDRLRMQFF. The whole variable domain, remainder taken from reference TRBV7-2 and TRBJ2-1, is GAGVSQSPSNKVTEKGKDVELRCDPISGHTALYWYRQSLGQGLEFLIYFQGNSAPDKSGLPSDRFSAERTGGSVSTLTIQRTQQEDSAVYLCASSPDRLRMQFFGPGTRLTVL.

This rearrangement joins TRBV19 to TRBJ1-2, with a possible D match to TRBD1 (5 bases). Trimming shortened V by 8 bases and J by 3 bases, and 7 bases separated the two germline ends. This CDR3 contains 11 residues. The germline V gene has CDR1 LNHDA and CDR2 SQIVND (reference sequence). CDR3 in DNA: TGTGCCAGTCGGGGGGACTATGGCTACACCTTC. As protein: CASRGDYGYTF.

The chain is built from TRBV9 and TRBJ1-5, with a possible D match to TRBD1 (6 bases). The germline CDR1 and CDR2 sequences are SGDLS and YYNGEE. Trimming took 6 bases from V and 4 from J, leaving 17 bases between them. This CDR3 region has 15 residues. Written as DNA, the CDR3 is TGTGCCAGCAACCCGACAGGCCTTCTAAATCAGCCCCAGCATTTT. Protein: CASNPTGLLNQPQHF.

This chain uses TRBV18 with TRBJ2-3; D is ambiguous. Germline lookup yields CDR1 KGHSH and CDR2 LQKENI. The CDR3 runs to 13 residues. The ends were cut back, 3 bases at V and 3 bases at J, with 7 bases in the middle. This chain's CDR3 is CASSPTRTDTQYF. CDR3 coding DNA: TGTGCCAGCTCACCCACCAGAACAGATACGCAGTATTTT. Using reference TRBV18 and TRBJ2-3 for the parts outside the CDR3, the full variable domain is NAGVMQNPRHLVRRRGQEARLRCSPMKGHSHVYWYRQLPEEGLKFMVYLQKENIIDESGMPKERFSAEFPKEGPSILRIQQVVRGDSAAYFCASSPTRTDTQYFGPGTRLTVL.

This chain links TRBV19 with TRBJ2-7; 9 bases align to TRBD2. The junction had 5 bases not matched to a gene; V was cut back by 5 bases and J by 0 bases. Germline V gives CDR1 LNHDA, CDR2 SQIVND (reference sequence). The length of the CDR3 is 15 residues. The CDR3 spells CASSWGSGSSYEQYF. The CDR3, as DNA: TGTGCCAGTAGTTGGGGTAGCGGGAGCTCCTACGAGCAGTACTTC. Full variable domain (rest looked up from reference TRBV19 and TRBJ2-7): DGGITQSPKYLFRKEGQNVTLSCEQNLNHDAMYWYRQDPGQGLRLIYYSQIVNDFQKGDIAEGYSVSREKKESFPLTVTSAQKNPTAFYLCASSWGSGSSYEQYFGPGTRLTVT.

The chain uses TRBV6-1 and TRBJ1-4; D may be TRBD1 (6 bases). Trimming took off 1 base at V and 5 bases at J, with 11 bases between the two ends. CDR1 and CDR2 (germline): MNHNS, SASEGT. The CDR3 spans 15 residues. For the CDR3, the DNA is TGTGCCAGCAGTGAAGGGACAGCCCGGAATGAAAAACTGTTTTTT. Its translation: CASSEGTARNEKLFF.